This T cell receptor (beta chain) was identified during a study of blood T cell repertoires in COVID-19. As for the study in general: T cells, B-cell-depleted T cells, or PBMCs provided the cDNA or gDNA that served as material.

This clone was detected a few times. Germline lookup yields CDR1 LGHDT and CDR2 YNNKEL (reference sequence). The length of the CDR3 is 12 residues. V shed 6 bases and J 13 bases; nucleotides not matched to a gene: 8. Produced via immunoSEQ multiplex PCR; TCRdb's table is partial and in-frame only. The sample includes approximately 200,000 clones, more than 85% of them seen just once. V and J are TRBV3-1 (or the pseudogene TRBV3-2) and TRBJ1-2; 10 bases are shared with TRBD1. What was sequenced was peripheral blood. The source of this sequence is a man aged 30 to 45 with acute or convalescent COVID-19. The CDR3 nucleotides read TGTGCCAGCAGGTTCGGGACAGGGGTATGCACCTTC. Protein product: CASRFGTGVCTF.